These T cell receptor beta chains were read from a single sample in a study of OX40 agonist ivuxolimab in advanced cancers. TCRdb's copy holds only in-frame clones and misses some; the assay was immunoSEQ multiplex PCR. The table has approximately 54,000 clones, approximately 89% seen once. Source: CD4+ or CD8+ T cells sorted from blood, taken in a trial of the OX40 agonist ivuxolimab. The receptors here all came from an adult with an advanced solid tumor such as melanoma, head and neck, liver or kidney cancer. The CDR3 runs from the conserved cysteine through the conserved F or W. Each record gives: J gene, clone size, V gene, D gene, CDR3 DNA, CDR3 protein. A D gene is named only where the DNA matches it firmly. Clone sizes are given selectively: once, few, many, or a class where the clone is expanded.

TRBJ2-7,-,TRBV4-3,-,TGCGCCAGCAGCCAAATGACGGGGGCCTACGAGCAGTACTTC,CASSQMTGAYEQYF
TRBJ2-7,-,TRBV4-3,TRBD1,TGCGCCAGCAGCCAAGGGGGCCCCGGACAGGGGATCCACGAGCAGTACTTC,CASSQGGPGQGIHEQYF
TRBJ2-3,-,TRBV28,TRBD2,TGTGCCAGCAGCTCAGCCTTTGGAGCGGGACGCACAGATACGCAGTATTTT,CASSSAFGAGRTDTQYF
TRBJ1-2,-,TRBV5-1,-,TGCGCCAGCAGCTTGGCGGGACCAAACTATGGCTACACCTTC,CASSLAGPNYGYTF
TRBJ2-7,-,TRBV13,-,TGTGCCAGCAGCCCCCGTACGCGCCTCCCGTCCTACGAGCAGTACTTC,CASSPRTRLPSYEQYF
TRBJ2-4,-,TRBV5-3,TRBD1,TGTGCCAGAAGCTTAGCCGGGACAGGGGGCAGGAATGGCAAAAACATTCAGTACTTC,CARSLAGTGGRNGKNIQYF
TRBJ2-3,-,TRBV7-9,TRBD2,TGTGCCAGCAGCTTAGAAAGAGAAGAGCGGGGGCTTCAGGAAGATACGCAGTATTTT,CASSLEREERGLQEDTQYF
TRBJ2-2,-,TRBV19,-,TGTGCCAGTAGTCCGATACAGGGACCCACCGGGGAGCTGTTTTTT,CASSPIQGPTGELFF
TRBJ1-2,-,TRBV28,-,TGTGCCAGCCTTGTTGCCGGCAGGGCGGATGGCTACACCTTC,CASLVAGRADGYTF
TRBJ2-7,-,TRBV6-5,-,TGTGCCAGCAGCCTGAATTGGATCCGCGAGCAGTACTTC,CASSLNWIREQYF
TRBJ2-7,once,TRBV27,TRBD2,TGTGCCAGCAGTTTACTAGCGGGAGGTCTCTACGAGCAGTACTTC,CASSLLAGGLYEQYF
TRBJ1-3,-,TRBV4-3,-,TGCGCCAGCAGCCAAGATCTCGAAAACACCATATATTTT,CASSQDLENTIYF
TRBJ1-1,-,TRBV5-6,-,TGTGCCAGCAGCCCCCCCACAGGGAACACTGAAGCTTTCTTT,CASSPPTGNTEAFF
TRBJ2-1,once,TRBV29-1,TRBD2,TGCAGCGTTGAGGGGGGGAGGGCCGATGAGCAGTTCTTC,CSVEGGRADEQFF
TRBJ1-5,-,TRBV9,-,TGTGCCAGCAGCGAAGGGAACAGCAATCAGCCCCAGCATTTT,CASSEGNSNQPQHF
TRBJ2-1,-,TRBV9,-,TGTGCCAGCAGCGTCGAAGGATCGCGCAATGAGCAGTTCTTC,CASSVEGSRNEQFF
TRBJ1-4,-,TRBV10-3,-,TGTGCCATCAGTGAGGTGAGAGTTTCGGCTAATGAAAAACTGTTTTTT,CAISEVRVSANEKLFF
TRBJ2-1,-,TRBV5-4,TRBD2,TGTGCCAGCAGCTCAGGACTAGCGGGATCCTACAATGAGCAGTTCTTC,CASSSGLAGSYNEQFF
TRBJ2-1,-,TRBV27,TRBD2,TGTGCCAGCAGTTTCGCGGGGGAGTCCTACAATGAGCAGTTCTTC,CASSFAGESYNEQFF
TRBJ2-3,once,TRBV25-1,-,TGTGCCAGCAGTGAAGGAGGGGCTGATACGCAGTATTTT,CASSEGGADTQYF
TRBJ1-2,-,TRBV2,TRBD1,TGTGCCATGTTCTCTGGGACAGGGTATGGCTACACCTTC,CAMFSGTGYGYTF
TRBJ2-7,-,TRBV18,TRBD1,TGTGCCAGCTCACCTGGACAGGGGTCCTACGAGCAGTACTTC,CASSPGQGSYEQYF
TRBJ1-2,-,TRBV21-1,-,TGTGCCAGCAGCAACCGGGACAGGGGCTATCATGGCTACACCTTC,CASSNRDRGYHGYTF
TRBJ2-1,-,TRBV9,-,TGTGCCAGCAGCGTAGAAGGGAACACCTACAATGAGCAGTTCTTC,CASSVEGNTYNEQFF
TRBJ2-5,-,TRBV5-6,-,TGTGCCAGCAGCTATCTAGAGGCGGAGTACCAAGAGACCCAGTACTTC,CASSYLEAEYQETQYF
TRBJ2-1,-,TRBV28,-,-,CASSSSGASGSQDEQFF
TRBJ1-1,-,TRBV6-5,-,TGTGCCAGCAGTTACAAGGGGCTGGGCACTGAAGCTTTCTTT,CASSYKGLGTEAFF
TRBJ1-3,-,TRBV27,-,TGTGCCAGCAGTTTGGCGTTTAGCTCTGGAAACACCATATATTTT,CASSLAFSSGNTIYF
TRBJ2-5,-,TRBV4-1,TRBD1,TGCGCCAGCAGCCAAATTCCGGGACAGGGGGTAATAGGGGAGACCCAGTACTTC,CASSQIPGQGVIGETQYF
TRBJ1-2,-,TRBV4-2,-,TGTGCCAGCAGCCTGACCGAAACCTTACAGCGACTAGCTAACTATGGCTACACCTTC,CASSLTETLQRLANYGYTF
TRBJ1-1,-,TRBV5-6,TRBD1,TGTGCCAGCAGCTTGGGGGACAGTGAAGCTTTCTTT,CASSLGDSEAFF
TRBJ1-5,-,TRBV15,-,TGTGCCACCAGCAGAGATCGCGTGGGCCAAGGGGATCAGCCCCAGCATTTT,CATSRDRVGQGDQPQHF
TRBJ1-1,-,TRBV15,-,TGTGCCACCAGCAGAGATTTCGAGACAGAACTGAACACTGAAGCTTTCTTT,CATSRDFETELNTEAFF
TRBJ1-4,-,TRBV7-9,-,TGTGCCAGCAGCTTATCCCTGAGGGGTGAAAAACTGTTTTTT,CASSLSLRGEKLFF
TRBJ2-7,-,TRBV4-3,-,TGCGCCAGCAGCCAAGAAGCGGGGAGGGGGGCCTACGAGCAGTACTTC,CASSQEAGRGAYEQYF
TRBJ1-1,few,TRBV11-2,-,TGTGCCAGCAGCTTAGGGAAAATGAACACTGAAGCTTTCTTT,CASSLGKMNTEAFF
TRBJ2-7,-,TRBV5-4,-,TGTGCCAGCAGCTCCGGGCCTGTCGGCTCCTACGAGCAGTACTTC,CASSSGPVGSYEQYF
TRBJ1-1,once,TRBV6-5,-,TGTGCCAGCAGTTACGCGGGGGTATCTTTCTTT,CASSYAGVSFF
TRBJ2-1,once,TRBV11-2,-,TGTGCCAGCAGATATTACTCCTACAATGAGCAGTTCTTC,CASRYYSYNEQFF
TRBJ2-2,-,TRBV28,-,TGTGCCAGCAGTTTATCGACCACCGGGGAGCTGTTTTTT,CASSLSTTGELFF
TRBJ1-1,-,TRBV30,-,TGTGCCTGGAGCTCAGGGAACACTGAAGCTTTCTTT,CAWSSGNTEAFF
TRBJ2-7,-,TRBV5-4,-,TGTGCCAGCAGCTTAGGGAGGGGGTCCTTCGAGCAGTACTTC,CASSLGRGSFEQYF
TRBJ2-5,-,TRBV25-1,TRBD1,TGTGCCAGCAGTGAGTTTCATGGACAGGACCAAGAGACCCAGTACTTC,CASSEFHGQDQETQYF
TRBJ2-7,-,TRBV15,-,TGTGCCACCAGCAGAGATCACTACGAGCAGTACTTC,CATSRDHYEQYF